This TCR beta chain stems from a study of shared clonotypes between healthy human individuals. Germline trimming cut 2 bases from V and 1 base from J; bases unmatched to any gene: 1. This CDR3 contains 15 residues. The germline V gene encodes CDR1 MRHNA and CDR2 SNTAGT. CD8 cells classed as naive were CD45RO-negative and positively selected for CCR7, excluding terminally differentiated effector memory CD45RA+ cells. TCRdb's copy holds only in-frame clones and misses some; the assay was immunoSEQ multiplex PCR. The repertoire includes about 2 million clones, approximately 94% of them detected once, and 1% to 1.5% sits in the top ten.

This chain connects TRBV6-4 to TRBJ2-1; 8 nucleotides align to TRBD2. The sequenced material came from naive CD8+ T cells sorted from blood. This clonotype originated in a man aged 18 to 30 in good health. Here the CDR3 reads CASSDAGGSYNEQFF. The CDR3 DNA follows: TGTGCCAGCAGTGACGCGGGAGGATCCTACAATGAGCAGTTCTTC.